These 19 T cell receptor beta chains originate from one sample sequenced in a study of shared clonotypes between healthy human individuals. CD45RO negativity and positive selection for CCR7 defined naive CD8 cells, a population that excluded terminally differentiated effector memory CD45RA+ cells. Sequencing used immunoSEQ multiplex PCR; TCRdb keeps in-frame clones, though not all of them. The sample has hundreds of thousands of clones; 85% to 95% are singletons. Specimen: naive CD8+ T cells sorted from blood. The receptors shown here come from a woman aged 25 to 39 in good health.

This clone was picked up one time. V gene TRBV6-6 combines with J gene TRBJ2-3, with a tentative D call TRBD2 (5 bases). The germline CDR1 and CDR2 sequences are MNHNY and SVGAGI (reference sequence). CDR3 length equals 16 residues. Trimming pared 0 bases from V and 0 bases from J, leaving 10 bases between. CDR3 sequence reads: CASSYSRLASTDTQYF. CDR3 sequence (DNA): TGTGCCAGCAGTTACTCGAGGCTAGCTAGCACAGATACGCAGTATTTT.

As for this clone: Other DNA sequences of this sample code for an identical CDR3. The V call is TRBV11-2, the J call TRBJ1-1; D is perhaps TRBD1 (5 bases). V was shortened by 5 bases and J by 6 bases, with 10 bases between the two germline ends. The germline CDR1 and CDR2 sequences are SGHAT and FQNNGV. The CDR3 covers 12 residues. CDR3 loop: CASSLAGPEAFF. DNA of the CDR3: TGTGCCAGCAGCCTGGCAGGGCCTGAAGCTTTCTTT.

The rearrangement joins TRBV7-9 to TRBJ2-3; 8 nucleotides line up with TRBD2. J was trimmed by 2 bases and V by 10 bases; bases with no gene match: 5. CDR3 length: 13 residues. The V gene's germline CDR1 is SEHNR and CDR2 FQNEAQ (reference sequence). DNA for the CDR3: TGTGCCATCCCGACTAGCGCCACAGATACGCAGTATTTT. Amino acids: CAIPTSATDTQYF. Complete variable domain (other parts from reference TRBV7-9 and TRBJ2-3): DTGVSQNPRHKITKRGQNVTFRCDPISEHNRLYWYRQTLGQGPEFLTYFQNEAQLEKSRLLSDRFSAERPKGSFSTLEIQRTEQGDSAMYLCAIPTSATDTQYFGPGTRLTVL.

The chain combines TRBV27 with TRBJ1-5; no firm D call. Germline CDR1 is MNHEY and CDR2 is SMNVEV (reference sequence). The length of the CDR3 is 14 residues. V dropped 2 bases and J dropped 0 bases, with 5 bases sitting between them. The CDR3 nucleotides read TGTGCCAGCAGTTTAACCCCTAGCAATCAGCCCCAGCATTTT. It specifies CASSLTPSNQPQHF.

The chain couples TRBV9 to TRBJ2-7; 12 bases line up with TRBD2. The germline V gene has CDR1 SGDLS and CDR2 YYNGEE. The CDR3 length is 19 residues. J was trimmed by 4 bases and V by 0 bases; bases with no gene match: 14. DNA for the CDR3: TGTGCCAGCAGCGTAGTCGGGGGGAGACTAGCGGGAGTGTCGTACGAGCAGTACTTC. As protein: CASSVVGGRLAGVSYEQYF.

The V gene is TRBV28, the J gene TRBJ1-5; maybe TRBD1 (5 bases). Germline V gene sequence: CDR1 MDHEN, CDR2 SYDVKM. V was cut by 5 bases and J by 7 bases, with 18 bases left in between. The CDR3 totals 15 residues. Here the CDR3 reads CASSIEPDSRQPQHF. The CDR3 coding sequence is TGTGCCAGCAGTATAGAACCCGACAGCCGGCAGCCCCAGCATTTT.

This clone was detected a few times. The chain has TRBV30 and TRBJ1-1; tentatively, D is TRBD1 (6 bases). Germline V gives CDR1 GTSNPN, CDR2 SVGIG (reference sequence). Trimming pared 3 bases from V and 6 bases from J, leaving 14 bases between. The CDR3 sequence is 13 residues long. The CDR3 loop reads CAWSLGASPEAFF. The CDR3 DNA reads as TGTGCCTGGAGCCTGGGGGCGTCCCCTGAAGCTTTCTTT.

The chain uses TRBV5-1 and TRBJ1-2, with a possible D match to TRBD1 (6 bases). Trimming took off 0 bases at V and 7 bases at J, with 13 bases between the two ends. The CDR3 extends over 14 amino acids. CDR1 and CDR2 from the germline V gene are SGHRS and YFSETQ. The CDR3 here is CASSLVWTDGGYTF. CDR3 nucleotide sequence: TGCGCCAGCAGCTTGGTTTGGACAGATGGTGGCTACACCTTC.

The chain joins TRBV29-1 to TRBJ2-1, with D uncertain. Germline V CDR1 and CDR2: SQVTM, ANQGSEA. V lost 5 bases and J 0 bases, leaving 14 bases between the germline ends. This CDR3 is built from 15 residues. The CDR3 here is CSVSEAPSSYNEQFF. CDR3 in DNA: TGCAGCGTTTCTGAAGCGCCGAGCTCCTACAATGAGCAGTTCTTC.

The sample holds one count of this clone. The chain has TRBV15 and TRBJ2-1, with 8 bases lining up with TRBD2. V gave up 3 bases and J gave up 7 bases; unmatched junction bases: 5. Germline V gene sequence: CDR1 LNHNV, CDR2 YYDKDF (reference sequence). This CDR3 region has 14 residues. The CDR3, as DNA: TGTGCCACCAGCAGCGCGGGAGGAGTGAATGAGCAGTTCTTC. This sequence encodes CATSSAGGVNEQFF.

The chain has TRBV5-4 and TRBJ1-1; 10 positions agree with TRBD1. The J segment lost 5 bases and the V segment lost 3 bases, leaving 4 bases of the junction unmatched. There are 14 residues in the CDR3. The germline gives CDR1 SGHNT, CDR2 YYREEE (reference sequence). The CDR3 nucleotides are TGTGCCAGCAGCTCGGAGGACAGGGGGACTGAAGCTTTCTTT. Amino acid sequence: CASSSEDRGTEAFF. The full variable domain, completed using reference TRBV5-4 and TRBJ1-1, is ETGVTQSPTHLIKTRGQQVTLRCSSQSGHNTVSWYQQALGQGPQFIFQYYREEENGRGNFPPRFSGLQFPNYSSELNVNALELDDSALYLCASSSEDRGTEAFFGQGTRLTVV.

CDR3 DNA: TGTGCCAGCAGCCGTGACATAGGAACCGACAGGGGGAGACTAAACATTCAGTACTTC. Translation: CASSRDIGTDRGRLNIQYF. The chain couples TRBV7-9 to TRBJ2-4, with 9 bases aligning to TRBD1. With V trimmed by 5 bases and J by 6 bases, 20 bases remained unmatched. The CDR3 is made up of 19 amino acids. Germline V gene data show CDR1 as SEHNR and CDR2 as FQNEAQ (reference sequence).

This chain joins TRBV5-1 and TRBJ1-1; 8 bases line up with TRBD1. The CDR3 has 15 amino acids. Germline V gene sequence: CDR1 SGHRS, CDR2 YFSETQ. After removal of 4 bases from V and 5 bases from J, the junction contained 10 bases not matched to a gene. CDR3 protein: CASSKDREVVTEAFF. In nucleotides, the CDR3 is TGCGCCAGCAGCAAGGACAGGGAGGTCGTGACTGAAGCTTTCTTT.

The gene calls are TRBV10-3 and TRBJ1-1; D perhaps matches TRBD1 (5 bases). The CDR3 consists of 17 residues. Trimming pared 8 bases from V and 5 bases from J, leaving 27 bases between. Germline assignment: CDR1 ENHRY and CDR2 SYGVKD. CDR3 nucleotide sequence: TGTGCCATCGGAGAAGGGGCAGGAACACTAATAGAGACTGAAGCTTTCTTT. Its protein product is CAIGEGAGTLIETEAFF.

The chain joins TRBV7-9 to TRBJ2-7; D may be TRBD2 (5 bases). Germline CDR1 reads SEHNR; CDR2 reads FQNEAQ (reference sequence). The V end lost 1 base, the J end lost 3 bases, and 7 bases lay between the germline ends. The CDR3 totals 13 residues. The CDR3 nucleotides are TGTGCCAGCAGCTTAGAGGACTTCTACGAGCAGTACTTC. This sequence encodes CASSLEDFYEQYF.

Notes on this clone: This CDR3 is also generated by other DNA sequences in the sample. V is TRBV27 and J is TRBJ1-2; TRBD1 matches 9 bases. V was clipped by 5 bases and J by 4 bases; unmatched bases: 5. The CDR3 has 14 residues. The V gene's germline CDR1 is MNHEY and CDR2 SMNVEV (reference sequence). CDR3 sequence reads: CASSLGQGFYGYTF. The DNA for the CDR3 is TGTGCCAGCAGTCTAGGACAGGGGTTCTATGGCTACACCTTC.

The chain has TRBV7-9 and TRBJ2-3; D is uncertain. The germline V gene encodes CDR1 SEHNR and CDR2 FQNEAQ (reference sequence). The CDR3 is made up of 15 amino acids. Trimming cost V 5 bases and J 0 bases, with 12 bases left between them. This chain's CDR3 is CASSAGPTSTDTQYF. As DNA, the CDR3 is TGTGCCAGCAGCGCCGGACCAACTAGCACAGATACGCAGTATTTT.

The CDR3 region has the DNA TGTGCCAGCAGTTTAAGTGTCGGGCCGGCCGAGCAGTACTTC. Protein: CASSLSVGPAEQYF. This sequence joins TRBV27 and TRBJ2-7; D remains ambiguous. There are 14 residues in the CDR3. CDR1 is MNHEY and CDR2 is SMNVEV in the germline V gene (reference sequence). Trimming took off 2 bases at V and 6 bases at J, with 14 bases between the two ends.

This rearrangement joins TRBV1 to TRBJ2-7. TRBV1 is labeled a pseudogene. The CDR3 consists of 15 residues. This chain's CDR3 is CTSNSRQNTTYEQYF. The CDR3 region has the DNA TGCACCAGCAACAGCCGGCAAAATACTACCTACGAGCAGTACTTC.